Below are 9 T cell receptor beta chains sequenced from a single sample in a study of STAT5B mutations in CD4+ large granular lymphocyte leukemia. This table comes from immunoSEQ multiplex PCR, and its TCRdb copy is limited to in-frame clones, with some not included. The table lists 32,000 or so clones, 70% to 90% of them singletons. The sample taken for sequencing was CD4+ T cells from blood buffy coats. Receptors were obtained from a human donor in good health.

V gene TRBV5-6 combines with J gene TRBJ1-1; TRBD1 matches 8 bases. Germline loops: CDR1 SGHDT, CDR2 YYEEEE. The trim removed 5 bases at V and 0 bases at J, leaving 3 bases unmatched. This CDR3 contains 14 residues. CDR3 protein: CASRPGQVNTEAFF. The CDR3 DNA sequence: TGTGCCAGCAGGCCGGGACAGGTGAACACTGAAGCTTTCTTT.

The CDR3 here is CASSRTGITYGYTF. In DNA form, the CDR3 reads TGTGCCAGCTCGCGGACAGGAATCACCTATGGCTACACCTTC. This chain connects TRBV2 to TRBJ1-2, with 7 positions matching TRBD1. Germline trimming cut 8 bases from V and 4 bases from J; bases unmatched to any gene: 10. Germline CDR1 SNHLY, CDR2 FYNNEI. The CDR3 consists of 14 residues. Full variable domain (outside the CDR3, taken from reference TRBV2 and TRBJ1-2): EPEVTQTPSHQVTQMGQEVILRCVPISNHLYFYWYRQILGQKVEFLVSFYNNEISEKSEIFDDQFSVERPDGSNFTLKIRSTKLEDSAMYFCASSRTGITYGYTFGSGTRLTVV.

The CDR3 DNA reads TGTGCCAGCAGTTTCCTCCCGACAGGTCTCTCTGGGGCCAACGTCCTGACTTTC. Translated: CASSFLPTGLSGANVLTF. The chain links TRBV28 to TRBJ2-6; tentative D call: TRBD1 (6 bases). CDR3 length equals 18 residues. CDR1 and CDR2 (germline): MDHEN, SYDVKM. V lost 3 bases to trimming and J lost 0 bases, with 15 bases between them.

This chain's CDR3 is CASTPPGTSSYNEQFF. CDR3 DNA: TGTGCCAGCACCCCCCCGGGGACGAGCTCCTACAATGAGCAGTTCTTC. The V call is TRBV5-4, the J call TRBJ2-1; D is tentatively TRBD1 or TRBD2 (5 bases each). Germline lookup yields CDR1 SGHNT and CDR2 YYREEE (reference sequence). CDR3 length: 16 residues. Trimming shortened V by 6 bases and J by 0 bases, and 16 bases separated the two germline ends.

The chain has TRBV19 and TRBJ1-1; the D gene is possibly TRBD1 (6 bases). V lost 5 bases and J 2 bases, leaving 9 bases between the germline ends. This CDR3 is built from 13 residues. Germline assignment: CDR1 LNHDA and CDR2 SQIVND (reference sequence). DNA of the CDR3: TGTGCCAGTAGTTACAGGGTCAACACTGAAGCTTTCTTT. Its translation: CASSYRVNTEAFF. Supplemented by reference TRBV19 and TRBJ1-1, the full variable domain reads DGGITQSPKYLFRKEGQNVTLSCEQNLNHDAMYWYRQDPGQGLRLIYYSQIVNDFQKGDIAEGYSVSREKKESFPLTVTSAQKNPTAFYLCASSYRVNTEAFFGQGTRLTVV.

This clone was detected once. The chain carries TRBV7-9 and TRBJ2-7; tentatively, D is TRBD2 (6 bases). The CDR3 length is 15 residues. CDR1 SEHNR and CDR2 FQNEAQ come from the germline V gene (reference sequence). Trimming cost V 1 base and J 1 base, with 11 bases left between them. This chain's CDR3 is CASSLGASESYEQYF. The CDR3 DNA reads as TGTGCCAGCAGCTTAGGGGCTAGCGAATCCTACGAGCAGTACTTC. The entire variable domain, with the rest obtained from reference TRBV7-9 and TRBJ2-7, is as follows: DTGVSQNPRHKITKRGQNVTFRCDPISEHNRLYWYRQTLGQGPEFLTYFQNEAQLEKSRLLSDRFSAERPKGSFSTLEIQRTEQGDSAMYLCASSLGASESYEQYFGPGTRLTVT.

The rearrangement uses TRBV7-3 and TRBJ1-1; D perhaps matches TRBD1 (6 bases). V was pared by 4 bases and J by 1 base, with 10 bases between. Germline assignment: CDR1 SGHTA and CDR2 FQGTGA. The CDR3 loop spans 14 amino acids. CDR3 residues: CASSWGHQNTEAFF. The CDR3 DNA reads TGTGCCAGCAGCTGGGGACACCAGAACACTGAAGCTTTCTTT.

The J gene is TRBJ2-1, the V gene TRBV9, with TRBD2 identical over 10 bases. Germline loops: CDR1 SGDLS, CDR2 YYNGEE. The CDR3 runs to 17 residues. Unmatched junction bases numbered 7, after V lost 3 bases and J lost 1 base. The CDR3 DNA reads TGTGCCAGCAGCGCAAGACTAGCGGGCTTTTCCTACAATGAGCAGTTCTTC. This sequence encodes CASSARLAGFSYNEQFF.

This clone was seen only once. V usage is TRBV9 and J usage is TRBJ2-3, with D possibly TRBD2 on 6 matching bases. Deletions cut 0 bases from V and 5 bases from J, with 16 bases between. Germline CDR1 and CDR2: SGDLS and YYNGEE. The CDR3 extends over 16 amino acids. In DNA form, the CDR3 reads TGTGCCAGCAGCGTAGCTACGGGCGGGAACGGAGATACGCAGTATTTT. Translating gives CASSVATGGNGDTQYF.